The clone carrying this TCR beta chain showed up many times. As yet, its antigen is unknown. Aged 18 to 65, the patients had hyperthyroidism that was newly diagnosed and had lasted under 2 months. The V gene end was trimmed by 7 bases and the J gene end by 0 bases; junction bases not matched to a gene: 7. Germline CDR1 is MDHEN and CDR2 is SYDVKM. The CDR3 runs to 16 residues. The data belong to a study of T cells in Graves' hyperthyroidism and ophthalmopathy. RNA transcripts gave rise to amplified TCR beta CDR3 regions. The HTBI set primed first-round TCR CDR3 RT-PCR. TCRdb ran MiXCR on the multiplex PCR reads and lists one entry per CDR3 protein. Counted here are more than 250,000 distinct CDR3 sequences, 13% to 15% occurring once; the ten biggest clones make up more than 30%. Overall study results and limits: With a median lead of roughly 6.8 months before onset, the model predicted ophthalmopathy.

Sequenced: blood. The rearrangement joins TRBV28 to TRBJ2-1; 9 bases agree with TRBD2. The TCR originated in a woman between 45 and 60 years old with Graves' hyperthyroidism that later progressed to Graves' ophthalmopathy. This chain's CDR3 is CASNWAGGISYNEQFF. CDR3 DNA sequence: TGTGCCAGCAACTGGGCGGGAGGGATCTCCTACAATGAGCAGTTCTTC.